These 9 T cell receptor beta chains share one sample of origin, sequenced in a study of shared clonotypes between healthy human individuals. The protocol was immunoSEQ multiplex PCR, while the TCRdb copy is restricted to in-frame clones and leaves out a portion. The repertoire includes hundreds of thousands of clones, approximately 79% of them detected once, and over 1.5% sits in the top ten. Input material: memory CD4+ T cells sorted from blood. This sample's subset: CD45RA-negative fraction. All receptors derive from a woman younger than 45 in good health.

This clone appeared a few times. The chain uses TRBV30 and TRBJ1-3, with D possibly matching TRBD1 (6 bases). V dropped 7 bases and J dropped 4 bases, with 23 bases sitting between them. CDR1 and CDR2 (germline): GTSNPN, SVGIG (reference sequence). This CDR3 region has 16 residues. The CDR3 DNA is TGTGCCTTTACAATTCCGGGACATCTTCCAGGAAACACCATATATTTT. It encodes CAFTIPGHLPGNTIYF.

The chain recombines TRBV6-1 with TRBJ1-1, with D tentatively TRBD1 (5 bases). The CDR3 is 14 residues long. Germline CDR1 reads MNHNS; CDR2 reads SASEGT. V was clipped by 6 bases and J by 4 bases, with 15 bases between them. The CDR3 DNA follows: TGTGCCAGCAGCCCAAGGGGCGGGTCCACTGAAGCTTTCTTT. Translated: CASSPRGGSTEAFF.

J is TRBJ2-1 and V is TRBV2; no clear D. Trimming took 11 bases from V and 2 from J, leaving 19 bases between them. CDR1 is SNHLY and CDR2 is FYNNEI in the germline V gene. The CDR3 has 15 amino acids. The DNA for the CDR3 is TGTGCCGCCAGCAGTATGGGCAGAACCTACAATGAGCAGTTCTTC. This sequence encodes CAASSMGRTYNEQFF.

This clone was counted a few times. The J gene is TRBJ1-5, the V gene TRBV5-8, with TRBD1 as a possible D gene (6 bases). The CDR3 runs 13 residues. Trimming took 4 bases from V and 7 from J, leaving 12 bases between them. Germline CDR1 SGHTS, CDR2 YDEGEE. The chain's CDR3 is CASSQQGGQPQHF. CDR3 in DNA: TGTGCCAGCAGCCAACAGGGCGGGCAGCCCCAGCATTTT.

J is TRBJ2-7 and V is TRBV27, with unresolved D. Germline V CDR1 and CDR2: MNHEY, SMNVEV (reference sequence). Trimming pared 2 bases from V and 2 bases from J, leaving 13 bases between. There are 15 residues in the CDR3. DNA of the CDR3: TGTGCCAGCAGTTTAGGTCCCATGCTCCCCTACGAGCAGTACTTC. The encoded protein is CASSLGPMLPYEQYF.

The chain employs TRBV19 and TRBJ2-7; 7 bases fit TRBD2. This CDR3 region has 15 residues. The ends lost 4 bases at V and 6 bases at J; junction bases unmatched: 12. Looked up from germline, CDR1 is LNHDA and CDR2 is SQIVND (reference sequence). CDR3 DNA: TGTGCCAGTAGTAACGGCGGGAGTACCCCCTCCGAGCAGTACTTC. This translates into CASSNGGSTPSEQYF.

Concerning this clone: This sample also contains other DNA sequences that code for the same CDR3. The gene calls are TRBV9 and TRBJ2-3; D gene ambiguous. Between the trimmed V and J ends, which lost 0 bases and 2 bases, there was a span of 7 bases. The CDR3 sequence is 14 residues long. The germline CDR1 and CDR2 sequences are SGDLS and YYNGEE. CDR3 region: CASSVAEVTDTQYF. The CDR3 DNA is TGTGCCAGCAGCGTAGCTGAGGTCACAGATACGCAGTATTTT.

The V and J genes are TRBV7-9 and TRBJ1-1, with 7 bases matching TRBD1. This CDR3 spans 13 amino acids. The germline gives CDR1 SEHNR, CDR2 FQNEAQ (reference sequence). V lost 10 bases and J lost 4; bases outside the gene matches: 9. CDR3 loop: CATDRQGRTEAFF. The CDR3 bases are TGTGCCACCGACCGACAGGGACGCACTGAAGCTTTCTTT.

The chain's CDR3 is CASSLQGVGQPQHF. The CDR3 DNA follows: TGTGCCAGCAGTCTTCAGGGGGTCGGCCAGCCCCAGCATTTT. The rearrangement joins TRBV6-6 to TRBJ1-5; 7 bases fit TRBD1. Germline V gives CDR1 MNHNY, CDR2 SVGAGI (reference sequence). This CDR3 spans 14 amino acids. The ends lost 5 bases at V and 7 bases at J; junction bases unmatched: 8.